This T cell receptor beta chain originates from a study of T-cell reconstitution after alpha-beta-depleted transplantation in children. The authors prepared the TCRbeta library with unique molecular identifiers. TCRdb processed the PCR reads anew with MiXCR; each CDR3 protein has one entry. The sample lists 400,000 to 500,000 distinct CDR3 sequences, roughly a tenth occurring once. This CDR3 contains 10 residues. V was pared by 5 bases and J by 7 bases, with 7 bases between. Germline values: CDR1 SQVTM, CDR2 ANQGSEA. This clonotype has a handful of counts. The sequence was obtained from a human donor who donated a stem cell graft to a child with acute myeloid leukemia. The chain joins TRBV29-1 to TRBJ2-3; no reliable D call. Sequenced here: PBMCs from the stem cell graft donor, sampled from the stem cell graft. CDR3: CSVPANTQYF. The CDR3 coding sequence is TGCAGCGTTCCAGCAAATACGCAGTATTTT.